Below, 10 T cell receptor beta chains from the same sample are listed, as sequenced in a study of blood T cell repertoires in COVID-19 (dated by TCRdb to about 2020). Libraries were built with the immunoSEQ multiplex PCR assay. Entries here come from immuneACCESS through TCRdb and include only in-frame sequences with V and J called. Some clones fail to appear in such tables; in the studies checked, an unresolved V gene covers under half of the shortfall, and the cause of the remainder is unknown. The sample profile shows some 250,000 clones; around 87% of them were found once. Less than 8.5% of the sample is in the top ten clones. The sequenced sample was peripheral blood. These receptors all stem from a woman between 65 and 79 years old with active or convalescent COVID-19.

The chain links TRBV7-2 to TRBJ2-3, with 10 bases lining up with TRBD2. With V trimmed by 5 bases and J by 6 bases, 11 bases remained unmatched. Germline V gene data show CDR1 as SGHTA and CDR2 as FQGNSA. The CDR3 has 16 residues. The CDR3 loop is CASSPSLAGGGDTQYF. In DNA form, the CDR3 reads TGTGCCAGCAGCCCATCATTAGCGGGGGGAGGCGATACGCAGTATTTT.

This chain uses TRBV24-1 with TRBJ2-5, with 9 bases fitting TRBD2. This CDR3 comprises 16 residues. Germline V lookup: CDR1 KGHDR, CDR2 SFDVKD. The ends lost 3 bases at V and 5 bases at J; junction bases unmatched: 9. The CDR3 spells CATSDQAGGRVETQYF. CDR3 in DNA: TGTGCCACCAGTGATCAAGCGGGGGGTCGGGTGGAGACCCAGTACTTC.

This clone was recorded once. The chain carries TRBV19 and TRBJ1-1, with 7 bases identical to TRBD1. The CDR3 covers 12 residues. The V and J ends lost 6 bases and 7 bases, in that order; junction bases with no gene match: 5. Per germline, CDR1 LNHDA and CDR2 SQIVND (reference sequence). The CDR3 DNA reads as TGTGCCAGTAGAGAACAGGGGAGTGAAGCTTTCTTT. The encoded protein is CASREQGSEAFF.

This clone was recorded only once. This chain connects TRBV5-1 to TRBJ2-6; 8 bases align to TRBD2. Unmatched junction bases numbered 5, after V lost 0 bases and J lost 9 bases. The CDR3 has 15 amino acids. Germline V gives CDR1 SGHRS, CDR2 YFSETQ. CDR3 sequence (DNA): TGCGCCAGCAGCTTGGCGGGGGGGCGGGTCAACGTCCTGACTTTC. Translating gives CASSLAGGRVNVLTF. The complete variable domain, with remaining parts taken from reference TRBV5-1 and TRBJ2-6, reads KAGVTQTPRYLIKTRGQQVTLSCSPISGHRSVSWYQQTPGQGLQFLFEYFSETQRNKGNFPGRFSGRQFSNSRSEMNVSTLELGDSALYLCASSLAGGRVNVLTFGAGSRLTVL.

The chain combines TRBV7-8 with TRBJ1-4, with TRBD1 matching over 8 bases. The V segment lost 3 bases and the J segment 7 bases; nucleotides outside the gene matches: 7. Germline V gene data show CDR1 as SGHVS and CDR2 as FQNEAQ. The CDR3 consists of 15 residues. As DNA, the CDR3 is TGTGCCAGCAGCTTCCGACAGGGGACCTCTGAAAAACTGTTTTTT. It encodes CASSFRQGTSEKLFF.

V usage is TRBV6-2 or TRBV6-3 and J usage is TRBJ1-2; maybe TRBD1 (5 bases). Trimming pared 3 bases from V and 6 bases from J, leaving 8 bases between. Germline values: CDR1 MNHEY, CDR2 SVGEGT. CDR3 length equals 12 residues. The CDR3, as DNA: TGTGCCAGCAGTTATCAGGGAAATGGCTACACCTTC. This encodes CASSYQGNGYTF.

This clone has only one observation. In nucleotides, the CDR3 is TGTGCCAGCAGCTCCTTAGGGGGAAGGGTAAACTATGGCTACACCTTC. Its protein product is CASSSLGGRVNYGYTF. The chain combines TRBV7-2 with TRBJ1-2, with TRBD1 as a possible D gene (6 bases). V lost 4 bases and J 2 bases, leaving 17 bases between the germline ends. The CDR3 length is 16 residues. Germline CDR1 and CDR2: SGHTA and FQGNSA.

This rearrangement joins TRBV29-1 to TRBJ1-1, with 10 bases matching TRBD1. The junction had 10 bases not matched to a gene; V was cut back by 5 bases and J by 10 bases. CDR1 and CDR2 from the germline V gene are SQVTM and ANQGSEA. This CDR3 spans 13 amino acids. CDR3 bases: TGCAGCGTTCTATCCGGGACAGGGGTTTTAGCTTTCTTT. Its translation is CSVLSGTGVLAFF.

This clone is judged medium-sized. The sample holds other DNA sequences that translate to the same CDR3. The chain joins TRBV4-1 to TRBJ1-4; TRBD1 agrees at 8 bases. The CDR3 consists of 15 residues. Trimming removed 4 bases from V and 5 bases from J; junction bases left unmatched: 6. The V gene's germline CDR1 is MGHRA and CDR2 YSYEKL. CDR3 in DNA: TGCGCCAGCAGCCTCCCGGGACAGGCGAATGAAAAACTGTTTTTT. Translating it yields CASSLPGQANEKLFF.

The chain has TRBV4-1 and TRBJ1-2; TRBD1 is a possible D gene (5 bases). Trimming stripped 1 base from V and 0 bases from J, with 9 bases between. CDR3 size: 15 residues. CDR1 is MGHRA, CDR2 YSYEKL, per germline. The CDR3 loop reads CASSQGPGTNYGYTF. CDR3 DNA sequence: TGCGCCAGCAGCCAAGGGCCAGGGACTAACTATGGCTACACCTTC.